The 6 T cell receptor beta chains below all came from one sample that was sequenced in a study of OX40 agonist ivuxolimab in advanced cancers. The protocol was immunoSEQ multiplex PCR, while the TCRdb copy is restricted to in-frame clones and leaves out a portion. The profile covers roughly 73,000 clones, with 88% appearing a single time and 2% to 2.5% taken by the ten largest. The material was CD4+ or CD8+ T cells sorted from blood, obtained in a trial of the OX40 agonist ivuxolimab. These TCRs come from an adult with an advanced solid tumor such as melanoma, head and neck, liver or kidney cancer.

The chain carries TRBV6-6 and TRBJ2-5; weak D call: TRBD2 (7 bases). This CDR3 region has 15 residues. V lost 0 bases to trimming and J lost 4 bases, with 12 bases between them. The V gene's germline CDR1 is MNHNY and CDR2 SVGAGI (reference sequence). The CDR3: CASSYSRGRGETQYF. CDR3 in DNA: TGTGCCAGCAGTTACTCGAGGGGGAGGGGAGAGACCCAGTACTTC.

This chain joins TRBV9 and TRBJ2-2, with no clear D. Trimming cost V 0 bases and J 7 bases, with 10 bases left between them. Germline V gene lookup returns CDR1 SGDLS and CDR2 YYNGEE. The CDR3 covers 14 residues. CDR3 region: CASSVVTAGGELFF. CDR3 DNA: TGTGCCAGCAGCGTAGTGACCGCCGGCGGGGAGCTGTTTTTT.

This chain links TRBV10-3 with TRBJ2-7; D perhaps matches TRBD2 (7 bases). The germline V gene has CDR1 ENHRY and CDR2 SYGVKD. V was pared by 3 bases and J by 7 bases, with 19 bases between. This CDR3 region has 15 residues. CDR3 nucleotide sequence: TGTGCCATCAGTGAAGTCGGGGGGCCCGAAGGGGAGCAGTACTTC. It encodes CAISEVGGPEGEQYF.

This CDR3 is CASSLGGLNTGELFF. CDR3 DNA sequence: TGTGCCAGCAGCTTGGGAGGACTCAACACCGGGGAGCTGTTTTTT. This rearrangement joins TRBV5-6 to TRBJ2-2; weak D call: TRBD2 (5 bases). Trimming took off 0 bases at V and 2 bases at J, with 8 bases between the two ends. The CDR3 is 15 amino acids. Germline lookup yields CDR1 SGHDT and CDR2 YYEEEE.

This chain joins TRBV9 and TRBJ1-3, with D uncertain. The CDR3 is made up of 15 amino acids. Germline V gives CDR1 SGDLS, CDR2 YYNGEE. V lost 4 bases to trimming and J lost 3 bases, with 14 bases between them. The chain's CDR3 is CASSPEQVGGNTIYF. The CDR3, as DNA: TGTGCCAGCAGCCCAGAACAAGTTGGTGGAAACACCATATATTTT.

The chain combines TRBV30 with TRBJ1-5; D remains ambiguous. The V gene's germline CDR1 is GTSNPN and CDR2 SVGIG (reference sequence). CDR3 length: 15 amino acids. The V end lost 3 bases, the J end lost 4 bases, and 16 bases lay between the germline ends. The CDR3: CAWSPSDFTNQPQHF. The CDR3, as DNA: TGTGCCTGGAGCCCCTCGGACTTTACTAATCAGCCCCAGCATTTT.